Following are 2 T cell receptor beta chains from one sample sequenced in a study of monozygotic twins with cystic fibrosis. Libraries were prepared by immunoSEQ multiplex PCR; TCRdb keeps only in-frame clonotypes and omits some of them. The sample lists around 23,000 clones, 91% occurring once. What was sequenced was blood. These receptors all come from a girl aged 2 to 10 with cystic fibrosis.

The chain combines TRBV2 with TRBJ1-5; D uncertain. This CDR3 region has 13 residues. V was clipped by 5 bases and J by 5 bases, with 10 bases between them. The germline V gene encodes CDR1 SNHLY and CDR2 FYNNEI. The CDR3 DNA reads as TGTGCCAGCAGTCGTGGGCCGGATCAGCCCCAGCATTTT. It codes for CASSRGPDQPQHF.

The chain employs TRBV28 and TRBJ2-5, with D uncertain. Looked up from germline, CDR1 is MDHEN and CDR2 is SYDVKM. The length of the CDR3 is 14 residues. V lost 2 bases, J lost 7 bases, and 14 bases lay in between. The CDR3 DNA sequence: TGTGCCAGCAGTTTACCCCACCTCTGGGGGACCCAGTACTTC. Translated: CASSLPHLWGTQYF. The whole variable domain, remainder taken from reference TRBV28 and TRBJ2-5, is DVKVTQSSRYLVKRTGEKVFLECVQDMDHENMFWYRQDPGLGLRLIYFSYDVKMKEKGDIPEGYSVSREKKERFSLILESASTNQTSMYLCASSLPHLWGTQYFGPGTRLLVL.